This T cell receptor beta chain was profiled in a study of blood T cell repertoires in COVID-19. Across the study: T cells, B-cell-depleted T cells, or PBMCs provided the cDNA or gDNA that served as material.

The CDR3 is made up of 15 amino acids. The V and J ends lost 6 bases and 1 base respectively, with 15 bases between them. The germline gives CDR1 MDHEN, CDR2 SYDVKM. Data came from immunoSEQ multiplex PCR; TCRdb stores just in-frame clones and leaves some out. The sample yields 40,000 to 55,000 clones, 75% to 85% seen once. This clonotype originated in a human donor with acute or convalescent COVID-19. The donor label of this sample is uncertain. The gene calls are TRBV28 and TRBJ1-1; TRBD1 might be the D (6 bases). Sequenced input: peripheral blood. This CDR3 reads CASSVHREGNTEAFF. The CDR3 DNA reads as TGTGCCAGCAGCGTTCACAGGGAAGGGAACACTGAAGCTTTCTTT.